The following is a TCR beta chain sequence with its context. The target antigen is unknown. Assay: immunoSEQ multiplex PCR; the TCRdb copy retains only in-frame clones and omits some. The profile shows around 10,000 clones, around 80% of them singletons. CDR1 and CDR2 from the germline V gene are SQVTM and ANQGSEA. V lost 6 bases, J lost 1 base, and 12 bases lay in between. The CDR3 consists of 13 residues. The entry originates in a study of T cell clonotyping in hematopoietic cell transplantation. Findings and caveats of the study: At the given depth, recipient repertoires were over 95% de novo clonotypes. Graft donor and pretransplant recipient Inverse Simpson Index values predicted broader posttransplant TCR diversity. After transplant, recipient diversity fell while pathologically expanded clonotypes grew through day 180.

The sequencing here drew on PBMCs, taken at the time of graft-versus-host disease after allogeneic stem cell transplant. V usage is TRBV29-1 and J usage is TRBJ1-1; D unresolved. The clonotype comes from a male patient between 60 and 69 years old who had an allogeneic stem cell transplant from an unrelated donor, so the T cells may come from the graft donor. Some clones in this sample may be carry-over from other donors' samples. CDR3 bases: TGCAGCGTCGCAACAGAAAGGAACACTGAAGCTTTCTTT. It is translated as CSVATERNTEAFF.